The 25 T cell receptor beta chains listed next were all sequenced from one sample in a study of blood T cells in healthy people across ages. It was with a sample-barcoded 5' primer and a J-beta primer mix that a second PCR of about 6 to 12 cycles was run. A single record per CDR3 protein comes from TCRdb applying MiXCR to the 5' RACE reads. Of 590,000 or so distinct CDR3 sequences detected, roughly 31% appear once; the ten largest clones hold 15% to 18%. Sequencing was performed on blood. The source is a woman older than 75 in good health.

This clonotype was observed many times. The gene calls are TRBV11-3 and TRBJ2-1; D call uncertain. Germline-derived CDR1 and CDR2 are SGHNT and YENEEA. The CDR3 contains 12 residues. V was shortened by 5 bases and J by 10 bases, with 12 bases between the two germline ends. Here the CDR3 reads CASSQSDREQFF. For the CDR3, the DNA is TGTGCCAGCAGCCAATCTGACCGGGAGCAGTTCTTC.

The chain links TRBV20-1 to TRBJ1-1; D is unclear. V was trimmed by 5 bases and J by 9 bases, leaving 19 bases between them. Germline V gene data show CDR1 as DFQATT and CDR2 as SNEGSKA (reference sequence). The CDR3 length is 13 residues. The CDR3 here is CSAARPGPGKAFF. The CDR3 nucleotides are TGCAGTGCTGCCCGCCCCGGGCCGGGAAAAGCTTTCTTT.

This clonotype was picked up many times. The V call is TRBV5-1, the J call TRBJ2-3; the match to TRBD1 covers 9 bases. CDR1 and CDR2 (germline): SGHRS, YFSETQ. The CDR3 sequence is 15 residues long. Trimming took 3 bases from V and 4 from J; bases not matched to a gene: 6. The CDR3 loop reads CASSSSGQGSDTQYF. CDR3 DNA: TGCGCCAGCAGCTCGTCGGGACAGGGCTCAGATACGCAGTATTTT. Supplemented by reference TRBV5-1 and TRBJ2-3, the full variable domain reads KAGVTQTPRYLIKTRGQQVTLSCSPISGHRSVSWYQQTPGQGLQFLFEYFSETQRNKGNFPGRFSGRQFSNSRSEMNVSTLELGDSALYLCASSSSGQGSDTQYFGPGTRLTVL.

This clonotype was observed a handful of times. The rearrangement uses TRBV20-1 and TRBJ1-1; no definite D call. CDR3 length equals 13 residues. Germline CDR1 DFQATT, CDR2 SNEGSKA (reference sequence). V lost 7 bases to trimming and J lost 5 bases, with 17 bases between them. In DNA, the CDR3 is TGCAGTGTCGGGAGCGGGCGGTGGACTGAAGCTTTCTTT. This translates into CSVGSGRWTEAFF.

Turning to this clonotype: A junction boundary mismatches the germline segment, possibly from a read error. The chain employs TRBV2 and TRBJ2-4; possible D gene TRBD2, 6 bases. The J call is in doubt because the DNA end fits TRBJ2-5 better. The CDR3 has 15 residues. Germline V gives CDR1 SNHLY, CDR2 FYNNEI. As DNA, the CDR3 is TGTGCCGGCAGAGAGACCGGGACTCAACAAGAGACCCAGTACTTC. It codes for CAGRETGTQQETQYF.

This clonotype came up many times. The V gene is TRBV30, the J gene TRBJ2-7; 11 nucleotides align to TRBD1. CDR1 is GTSNPN, CDR2 SVGIG, per germline (reference sequence). The ends lost 3 bases at V and 5 bases at J; junction bases unmatched: 9. This CDR3 is 15 amino acids long. The chain's CDR3 is CAWSPGTGGYHEQYF. DNA for the CDR3: TGTGCCTGGAGCCCCGGGACAGGGGGTTATCACGAGCAGTACTTC.

This clonotype was found a few times. Here the CDR3 reads CAWGDQYPGGYTF. The DNA of the CDR3 is TGTGCCTGGGGGGACCAGTACCCTGGAGGCTACACCTTC. The genes are TRBV30 and TRBJ1-2; TRBD1 is a possible D gene (5 bases). In germline, CDR1 is GTSNPN, CDR2 SVGIG (reference sequence). This CDR3 has 13 amino acids. Deletions cut 5 bases from V and 8 bases from J, with 18 bases between.

In this sample, this clonotype turned up many times. This chain joins TRBV5-1 and TRBJ2-5; D may be TRBD1 or TRBD2 (5 bases each). V dropped 0 bases and J dropped 0 bases, with 12 bases sitting between them. This CDR3 is 16 amino acids long. Germline V gene data show CDR1 as SGHRS and CDR2 as YFSETQ. CDR3 nucleotide sequence: TGCGCCAGCAGCTTGGGGGTGGGGGATAACCAAGAGACCCAGTACTTC. Protein product: CASSLGVGDNQETQYF.

This clonotype was counted many times. The chain has TRBV20-1 and TRBJ1-2; TRBD1 agrees at 9 bases. The V gene end was trimmed by 4 bases and the J gene end by 5 bases; junction bases not matched to a gene: 14. Germline V gene lookup returns CDR1 DFQATT and CDR2 SNEGSKA (reference sequence). CDR3 size: 16 residues. CDR3 residues: CSATSGTGIEGYGYTF. As DNA, the CDR3 is TGCAGTGCTACCTCCGGGACAGGGATTGAGGGATATGGCTACACCTTC.

As for this clonotype: It may be a read error: a sequence one base away is much more abundant. CDR3 amino acids: CVSSRTDGGYTF. The CDR3 nucleotides read TGTGTCAGCAGCAGGACAGACGGCGGCTACACCTTC. The V gene is TRBV9, the J gene TRBJ1-2, with D possibly being TRBD1 (6 bases). Looked up from germline, CDR1 is SGDLS and CDR2 is YYNGEE. This CDR3 comprises 12 residues.

The gene calls are TRBV10-3 and TRBJ1-5; D remains ambiguous. V gave up 0 bases and J gave up 4 bases, with 4 bases separating them. Germline-derived CDR1 and CDR2 are ENHRY and SYGVKD. The CDR3 extends over 13 amino acids. CDR3 in DNA: TGTGCCATCAGTGAGTCGTCTAATCAGCCCCAGCATTTT. Its protein is CAISESSNQPQHF.

This clonotype was counted many times. The chain joins TRBV28 to TRBJ2-1; possible D gene TRBD1, 6 bases. The CDR3 contains 15 residues. Germline assignment: CDR1 MDHEN and CDR2 SYDVKM. The ends were cut back, 6 bases at V and 6 bases at J, with 18 bases in the middle. The CDR3 DNA is TGTGCCAGCAGGGGGGCCGGGGAAGGTGGCAATGAGCAGTTCTTC. Its protein product is CASRGAGEGGNEQFF.

This clonotype was detected many times. The chain employs TRBV20-1 and TRBJ2-5; D uncertain. CDR3 size: 13 residues. CDR1 and CDR2 (germline): DFQATT, SNEGSKA (reference sequence). The V gene lost 5 bases and the J gene lost 1 base, with 11 bases spanning the gap. DNA for the CDR3: TGCAGTGCTTCAGGAACAGCCCAAGAGACCCAGTACTTC. Protein: CSASGTAQETQYF.

This clonotype was observed at least ten times. The CDR3 DNA reads as TGTGCCAGCAGTTACTCGACGAGCGTATGGGGGCGGTCATCATCTGGGGCCAACGTCCTGACTTTC. Translating it yields CASSYSTSVWGRSSSGANVLTF. The chain joins TRBV6-2 or TRBV6-3 to TRBJ2-6, with D tentatively TRBD1 (6 bases). The germline V and J ends were trimmed by 0 bases and 1 base, with 25 bases remaining between them. Germline V lookup: CDR1 MNHEY, CDR2 SVGEGT. This CDR3 contains 22 residues.

This clonotype was seen at least ten times. This rearrangement joins TRBV6-5 to TRBJ1-5, with D possibly being TRBD1 (5 bases). The CDR3 is 13 residues long. The V end was cut by 6 bases, the J end by 5 bases, with 11 bases between. Germline assignment: CDR1 MNHEY and CDR2 SVGAGI. CDR3 coding DNA: TGTGCCAGCAGCGTGACGGGGGATCAGCCCCAGCATTTT. Translating it yields CASSVTGDQPQHF.

This clonotype came up a few times. This clone may be a read error of a much larger clone one base away. This chain uses TRBV7-2 with TRBJ2-7; D may be TRBD2 (5 bases). The V gene lost 1 base and the J gene lost 7 bases, with 17 bases spanning the gap. Germline CDR1 SGHTA, CDR2 FQGNSA. The CDR3 totals 15 residues. CDR3 DNA sequence: TGTGCCAGCAGCTTAGTCGAGGGATCCTACAATGAGCAGTACTTC. This encodes CASSLVEGSYNEQYF. The complete variable domain, with remaining parts taken from reference TRBV7-2 and TRBJ2-7, reads GAGVSQSPSNKVTEKGKDVELRCDPISGHTALYWYRQSLGQGLEFLIYFQGNSAPDKSGLPSDRFSAERTGGSVSTLTIQRTQQEDSAVYLCASSLVEGSYNEQYFGPGTRLTVT.

The chain has TRBV7-9 and TRBJ2-3, with D unresolved. Trimming stripped 1 base from V and 0 bases from J, with 11 bases between. In germline, CDR1 is SEHNR, CDR2 FQNEAQ (reference sequence). The CDR3 loop spans 16 amino acids. Here the CDR3 reads CASSLGLESSTDTQYF. The CDR3 region has the DNA TGTGCCAGCAGCTTAGGATTGGAATCTAGCACAGATACGCAGTATTTT.

This clonotype was picked up many times. The genes are TRBV7-2 and TRBJ2-7; weak D call: TRBD1 (5 bases). The V gene lost 4 bases and the J gene lost 3 bases, with 13 bases spanning the gap. The CDR3 sequence is 14 residues long. Germline V gene sequence: CDR1 SGHTA, CDR2 FQGNSA. CDR3: CASSSRQSYYEQYF. CDR3 in DNA: TGTGCCAGCAGCTCGAGACAGTCTTACTACGAGCAGTACTTC. The variable domain in full, with the rest retrieved from reference TRBV7-2 and TRBJ2-7, is GAGVSQSPSNKVTEKGKDVELRCDPISGHTALYWYRQSLGQGLEFLIYFQGNSAPDKSGLPSDRFSAERTGGSVSTLTIQRTQQEDSAVYLCASSSRQSYYEQYFGPGTRLTVT.

This clonotype was seen a handful of times. V is TRBV7-6 and J is TRBJ2-2; D may be TRBD2 (5 bases). Germline loops: CDR1 SGHVS, CDR2 FNYEAQ. The CDR3 runs 13 residues. Trimming left V 5 bases short and J 6 bases short, with 10 bases between. CDR3 nucleotides: TGTGCCAGCAGCCCAAGGAGGTCCGGGGAGCTGTTTTTT. This translates into CASSPRRSGELFF.

This rearrangement joins TRBV7-2 to TRBJ2-7; 8 bases line up with TRBD1. The CDR3 has 15 amino acids. Germline CDR1 and CDR2: SGHTA and FQGNSA. Unmatched junction bases numbered 5, after V lost 2 bases and J lost 2 bases. The CDR3 here is CASSLYWTGTYEQYF. CDR3 DNA: TGTGCCAGCAGCTTATATTGGACAGGGACCTACGAGCAGTACTTC.

This chain connects TRBV18 to TRBJ2-3; a weak D match, TRBD1 (5 bases). The ends were cut back, 3 bases at V and 1 base at J, with 11 bases in the middle. Germline V lookup: CDR1 KGHSH, CDR2 LQKENI. This CDR3 is 15 amino acids long. The CDR3 sequence: CASSPRADGTDTQYF. CDR3 DNA: TGTGCCAGCTCACCCAGGGCGGATGGCACAGATACGCAGTATTTT.

The chain employs TRBV6-2 or TRBV6-3 and TRBJ2-1; 7 bases match TRBD2. The CDR3 covers 14 residues. V trimming: 7 bases; J trimming: 7 bases; junction bases outside the gene matches: 10. CDR1 MNHEY and CDR2 SVGEGT come from the germline V gene. The CDR3 loop reads CASTMTGGVNEQFF. In DNA, the CDR3 is TGTGCCAGCACCATGACGGGGGGTGTAAATGAGCAGTTCTTC.

V and J are TRBV20-1 and TRBJ2-7; 9 nucleotides agree with TRBD2. The CDR3 covers 15 residues. CDR1 DFQATT and CDR2 SNEGSKA come from the germline V gene (reference sequence). V trimming: 0 bases; J trimming: 3 bases; junction bases outside the gene matches: 6. This CDR3 is CSARDGVAGDYEQYF. DNA of the CDR3: TGCAGTGCTAGAGATGGAGTAGCGGGGGACTACGAGCAGTACTTC.

As for this clonotype: A read error may account for a junction end that differs from germline. This chain connects TRBV3-1 to TRBJ2-4, with 9 bases lining up with TRBD1. Germline lookup yields CDR1 LGHDT and CDR2 YNNKEL (reference sequence). The CDR3 consists of 15 residues. CDR3 in amino acids: CARSQVPGQGDIQYF. The CDR3 bases are TGTGCCCGCAGCCAAGTACCGGGACAGGGTGACATTCAGTACTTC.

This clonotype has a count of ten or more. The genes are TRBV4-3 and TRBJ1-4; TRBD1 agrees at 8 bases. The germline V gene encodes CDR1 LGHNA and CDR2 YSLEER. The junction had 8 bases not matched to a gene; V was cut back by 0 bases and J by 8 bases. The CDR3 extends over 16 amino acids. The CDR3 sequence: CASSQEAQGAWEKLFF. The CDR3 DNA reads TGCGCCAGCAGCCAAGAAGCCCAGGGGGCATGGGAAAAACTGTTTTTT.